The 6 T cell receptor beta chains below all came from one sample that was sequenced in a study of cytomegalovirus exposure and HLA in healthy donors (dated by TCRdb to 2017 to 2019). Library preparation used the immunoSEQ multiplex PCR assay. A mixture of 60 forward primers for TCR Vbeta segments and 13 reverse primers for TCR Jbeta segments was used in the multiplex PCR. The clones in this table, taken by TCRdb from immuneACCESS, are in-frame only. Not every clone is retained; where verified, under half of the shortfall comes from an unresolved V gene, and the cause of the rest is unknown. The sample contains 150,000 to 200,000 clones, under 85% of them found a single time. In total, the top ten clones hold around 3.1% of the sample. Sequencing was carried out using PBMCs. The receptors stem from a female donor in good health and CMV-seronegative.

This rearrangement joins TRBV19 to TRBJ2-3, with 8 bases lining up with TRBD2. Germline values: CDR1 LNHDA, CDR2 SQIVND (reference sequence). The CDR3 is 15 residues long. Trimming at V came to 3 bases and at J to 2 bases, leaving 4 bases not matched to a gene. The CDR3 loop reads CASSIDSGATDTQYF. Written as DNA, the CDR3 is TGTGCCAGTAGTATCGATAGCGGGGCCACAGATACGCAGTATTTT.

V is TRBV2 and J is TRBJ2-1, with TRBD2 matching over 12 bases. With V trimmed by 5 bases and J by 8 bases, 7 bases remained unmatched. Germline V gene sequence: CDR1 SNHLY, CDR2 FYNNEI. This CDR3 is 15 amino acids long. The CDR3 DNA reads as TGTGCCAGCAGTCGAAGACTAGCGGGAGCGGATGAGCAGTTCTTC. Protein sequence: CASSRRLAGADEQFF.

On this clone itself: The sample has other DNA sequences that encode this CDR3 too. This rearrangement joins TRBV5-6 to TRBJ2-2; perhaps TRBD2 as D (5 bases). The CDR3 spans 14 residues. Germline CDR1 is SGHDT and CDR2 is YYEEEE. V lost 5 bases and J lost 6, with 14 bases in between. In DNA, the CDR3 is TGTGCCAGCAGTTGGAGGACTGGGGCCGGGGAGCTGTTTTTT. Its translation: CASSWRTGAGELFF.

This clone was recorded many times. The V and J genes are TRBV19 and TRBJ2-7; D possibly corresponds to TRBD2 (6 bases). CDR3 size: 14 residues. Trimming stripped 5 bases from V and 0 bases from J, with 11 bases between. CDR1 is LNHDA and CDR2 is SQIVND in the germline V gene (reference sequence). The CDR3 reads CASSPGTGSYEQYF. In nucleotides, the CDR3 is TGTGCCAGTAGTCCCGGGACTGGCTCCTACGAGCAGTACTTC. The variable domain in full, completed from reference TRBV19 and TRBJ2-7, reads DGGITQSPKYLFRKEGQNVTLSCEQNLNHDAMYWYRQDPGQGLRLIYYSQIVNDFQKGDIAEGYSVSREKKESFPLTVTSAQKNPTAFYLCASSPGTGSYEQYFGPGTRLTVT.

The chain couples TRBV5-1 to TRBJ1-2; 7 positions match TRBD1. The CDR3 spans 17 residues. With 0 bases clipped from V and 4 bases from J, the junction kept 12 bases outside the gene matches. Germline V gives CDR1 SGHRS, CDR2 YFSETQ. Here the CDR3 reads CASSLEIQGVSSYGYTF. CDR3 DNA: TGCGCCAGCAGCTTGGAGATCCAGGGGGTTTCTAGCTATGGCTACACCTTC.

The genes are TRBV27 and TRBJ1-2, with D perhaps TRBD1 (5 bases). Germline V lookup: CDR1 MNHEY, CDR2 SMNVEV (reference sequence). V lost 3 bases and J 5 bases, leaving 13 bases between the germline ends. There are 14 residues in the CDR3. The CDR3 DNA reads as TGTGCCAGCAGTTTCTCCTCAGGGATATATGGCTACACCTTC. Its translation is CASSFSSGIYGYTF.